These T cell receptor beta chains were read from a single sample in a study of shared clonotypes between healthy human individuals. The repertoire was sequenced with immunoSEQ multiplex PCR; TCRdb's copy has only in-frame clones and lacks some. The sample includes under 600,000 clones, 60% to 80% of them seen just once. The specimen was PBMCs. Every receptor here comes from a woman aged 40 to 50 in good health. Some clones in this sample may be carry-over from other donors' samples. Both conserved end residues are part of each CDR3. The D gene is left open where the match is weak. Clone sizes are given selectively: once, few, many, or a class where the clone is expanded.

>NA|TRBJ2-5|TRBV7-2|NA
TGTGCCAGCAGCTTAGGGATCGGGGAGACCCAGTACTTC
CASSLGIGETQYF
>NA|TRBJ2-1|TRBV14|TRBD1
TGTGCCAGCAGCCAACTCGCTGGGGGACAGGCCAAAAATGAGCAGTTCTTC
CASSQLAGGQAKNEQFF
>NA|TRBJ2-3|TRBV18|NA
TGTGCCAGCTCACCACAAGGGCCGGGTACCACAGATACGCAGTATTTT
CASSPQGPGTTDTQYF
>NA|TRBJ2-7|TRBV27|NA
TGTGCCAGCAGTCCCTTTACTTGGGGTTTCTACGAGCAGTACTTC
CASSPFTWGFYEQYF
>NA|TRBJ2-1|TRBV7-7|TRBD2
TGTGCCAGCAGCATATCCGGGACTAGTGGGTACAATGAGCAGTTCTTC
CASSISGTSGYNEQFF
>NA|TRBJ2-2|TRBV7-9|NA
TGTGCCAGCAGCCGAACAGGGACCGGGGAGCTGTTTTTT
CASSRTGTGELFF
>NA|TRBJ2-1|TRBV27|NA
TGTGCCAGCAGAGGCGGCAGTAATGAGCAGTTCTTC
CASRGGSNEQFF
>NA|TRBJ2-7|TRBV5-6|TRBD1
TGTGCCAGCAGCTCCACCGGGACAGGAGATTACGAGCAGTACTTC
CASSSTGTGDYEQYF
>once|TRBJ2-5|TRBV20-1|NA
TGCAGTGCTAGGTCAACGGAGACCCAGTACTTC
CSARSTETQYF
>NA|TRBJ2-3|TRBV18|NA
TGTGCCAGCAGGGGGGTCACAGATACGCAGTATTTT
CASRGVTDTQYF
>NA|TRBJ2-1|TRBV18|NA
TGTGCCAGCTCACCACTTTTAGATAATGAGCAGTTCTTC
CASSPLLDNEQFF
>NA|TRBJ2-5|TRBV11-2|NA
TGTACCAGCAGCTTAGATTGGTTCTCGAGAGAGACCCAGTACTTC
CTSSLDWFSRETQYF
>NA|TRBJ2-3|TRBV10-3|NA
TGTGCCATCAGTGGTTCAGATACGCAGTATTTT
CAISGSDTQYF
>NA|TRBJ2-7|TRBV18|TRBD1
TGTGCCAGCTCTACCTCGGACAGGGTAAACGTTGGCGAGCAGTACTTC
CASSTSDRVNVGEQYF
>NA|TRBJ2-5|TRBV9|NA
TGTGCCAGCAGCGTTTCGGGTGGGACACTCCAAGAGACCCAGTACTTC
CASSVSGGTLQETQYF
>NA|TRBJ2-7|TRBV15|NA
TGTGCCACCAGTACCCCCCGGGGGGCGCGGGGTTGGCAGTACTTC
CATSTPRGARGWQYF
>NA|TRBJ2-5|TRBV5-4|NA
TGTGCCAGCAGCTTAGCGGGTAACCAAGAGACCCAGTACTTC
CASSLAGNQETQYF
>NA|TRBJ2-2|TRBV6-6|NA
TGTGCCAGCAGTTACTCGAGGGGGGGGGAGCTGTTTTTT
CASSYSRGGELFF
>NA|TRBJ1-5|TRBV2|TRBD1
TGTGCCAGCAGTCGTGGACAGGGAAGCAATCAGCCCCAGCATTTT
CASSRGQGSNQPQHF
>NA|TRBJ2-1|TRBV28|TRBD2
TGTGCCAGCACCCATGGGGGCGGGAGGAGAGACAATGAGCAGTTCTTC
CASTHGGGRRDNEQFF
>NA|TRBJ2-5|TRBV28|NA
TGTGCCAGCAGTCCCGGCTCCCAAGAGACCCAGTACTTC
CASSPGSQETQYF
>NA|TRBJ2-7|TRBV6-5|TRBD1
TGTGCCAGCAGACCGGGACAGGGGGCCTACGAGCAGTACTTC
CASRPGQGAYEQYF
>NA|TRBJ2-7|TRBV4-1|NA
TGCGCCAGCAGCCAAGAGAAGGAGGACAGTCAAAACTTC
CASSQEKEDSQNF
>NA|TRBJ1-3|TRBV9|TRBD1
TGTGCCAGCAGCGCCCAACCTACAGGGGGGGGAAACACCATATATTTT
CASSAQPTGGGNTIYF
>few|TRBJ1-2|TRBV30|NA
TGTGCCTGGAGTGTATCTCAGGGTGGTGGCTACACCTTC
CAWSVSQGGGYTF
>NA|TRBJ1-1|TRBV19|NA
TGTGCCAGTAGTACCTACAAGAACACTGAAGCTTTCTTT
CASSTYKNTEAFF